This entry lists 20 T cell receptor beta chains sequenced from one sample in a study of blood T cell repertoires in COVID-19. Profiled with immunoSEQ multiplex PCR; TCRdb holds only in-frame clones, not every one. Altogether roughly 300,000 clones are present, roughly nine tenths being singletons, with the ten largest covering under 7.5%. Input material: peripheral blood. Source of these receptors: a young man who had recovered from COVID-19.

This clone was counted between two and nine times. The chain has TRBV4-1 and TRBJ1-2; tentative D call: TRBD1 (5 bases). V was shortened by 1 base and J by 4 bases, with 13 bases between the two germline ends. Germline V gives CDR1 MGHRA, CDR2 YSYEKL. This CDR3 is 15 amino acids long. CDR3 nucleotides: TGCGCCAGCAGCCAAGGAACAGGCGCTGTCTATGGCTACACCTTC. Translation gives CASSQGTGAVYGYTF.

CDR3 protein: CASSQGQIKLINEQFF. The CDR3 region has the DNA TGTGCCAGCAGCCAAGGACAGATCAAATTAATCAATGAGCAGTTCTTC. V gene TRBV3-1 (or the pseudogene TRBV3-2) combines with J gene TRBJ2-1; the D gene is possibly TRBD1 (5 bases). V was trimmed by 1 base and J by 6 bases, leaving 16 bases between them. The CDR3 has 16 residues. Looked up from germline, CDR1 is LGHDT and CDR2 is YNNKEL (reference sequence).

The chain combines TRBV18 with TRBJ1-1, with D possibly TRBD1 on 5 matching bases. The V gene lost 2 bases and the J gene lost 1 base, with 17 bases spanning the gap. This CDR3 has 17 residues. The germline CDR1 and CDR2 sequences are KGHSH and LQKENI. As DNA, the CDR3 is TGTGCCAGCTCACCATTATCGGTTGGGGGGGGGAACACTGAAGCTTTCTTT. Translation gives CASSPLSVGGGNTEAFF.

This chain joins TRBV5-6 and TRBJ1-1, with 8 bases matching TRBD1. This CDR3 has 15 amino acids. J was trimmed by 0 bases and V by 4 bases; bases with no gene match: 5. Per germline, CDR1 SGHDT and CDR2 YYEEEE. CDR3 sequence (DNA): TGTGCCAGCAGCCTCCAGGGGGCGTTGAACACTGAAGCTTTCTTT. This gives the protein CASSLQGALNTEAFF.

The V and J genes are TRBV27 and TRBJ2-1; 9 bases align to TRBD1. V shed 1 base and J 5 bases; nucleotides not matched to a gene: 6. The V gene's germline CDR1 is MNHEY and CDR2 SMNVEV (reference sequence). CDR3 size: 16 residues. In DNA form, the CDR3 reads TGTGCCAGCAGTTTATACCTGACAGGGGGTCACAATGAGCAGTTCTTC. Amino acids: CASSLYLTGGHNEQFF.

As for this clone: Other DNA sequences from this sample encode an identical CDR3 as well. V gene TRBV30 combines with J gene TRBJ1-1; D is unresolved. The V gene's germline CDR1 is GTSNPN and CDR2 SVGIG (reference sequence). The V and J ends lost 0 bases and 1 base respectively, with 6 bases between them. The CDR3 extends over 13 amino acids. The CDR3, as DNA: TGTGCCTGGAGTGTTGCGAGGAACACTGAAGCTTTCTTT. Its translation: CAWSVARNTEAFF.

The gene calls are TRBV3-1 (or the pseudogene TRBV3-2) and TRBJ2-5; 7 bases line up with TRBD2. The CDR3 loop spans 15 amino acids. CDR1 is LGHDT and CDR2 is YNNKEL in the germline V gene (reference sequence). With 0 bases clipped from V and 5 bases from J, the junction kept 6 bases outside the gene matches. As DNA, the CDR3 is TGTGCCAGCAGCCAAGATCCGGGGGAGGGCGAGACCCAGTACTTC. Amino acids: CASSQDPGEGETQYF.

The rearrangement links TRBV25-1 to TRBJ1-2, with TRBD1 as a possible D gene (6 bases). The CDR3 loop spans 13 amino acids. Germline V lookup: CDR1 MGHDK, CDR2 SYGVNS. V was shortened by 3 bases and J by 4 bases, with 9 bases between the two germline ends. The CDR3 is CASSDQGSYGYTF. The DNA for the CDR3 is TGTGCCAGCAGTGACCAGGGGTCCTATGGCTACACCTTC.

V is TRBV20-1 and J is TRBJ2-3; maybe TRBD1 (6 bases). Trimming cost V 3 bases and J 3 bases, with 16 bases left between them. The CDR3 is 15 amino acids. CDR1 is DFQATT and CDR2 is SNEGSKA in the germline V gene (reference sequence). In nucleotides, the CDR3 is TGCAGTGCTAGTCGCCCAGGGGAAGGGACAGATACGCAGTATTTT. This encodes CSASRPGEGTDTQYF.

DNA for the CDR3: TGCGCCAGCAGCCCGGGAGGGACAGTAAGCAATGAGCAGTTCTTC. It yields the protein CASSPGGTVSNEQFF. The V and J genes are TRBV5-1 and TRBJ2-1, with D perhaps TRBD2 (8 bases). The CDR3 sequence is 15 residues long. The germline V and J ends were trimmed by 4 bases and 6 bases, with 17 bases remaining between them. The V gene's germline CDR1 is SGHRS and CDR2 YFSETQ.

The J gene is TRBJ2-7, the V gene TRBV5-8, with 12 bases lining up with TRBD2. The CDR3 contains 15 residues. The germline gives CDR1 SGHTS, CDR2 YDEGEE. The V gene end was trimmed by 4 bases and the J gene end by 0 bases; junction bases not matched to a gene: 2. The DNA for the CDR3 is TGTGCCAGCAGCAAGGGACTAGCGGGCTCCTACGAGCAGTACTTC. Translation: CASSKGLAGSYEQYF.

The chain carries TRBV28 and TRBJ2-3; D is undetermined. V was clipped by 6 bases and J by 0 bases, with 13 bases between them. The germline CDR1 and CDR2 sequences are MDHEN and SYDVKM. This CDR3 has 15 amino acids. The CDR3 nucleotides read TGTGCCAGCAGCCCCGCGTACCGAAGCACAGATACGCAGTATTTT. Translation: CASSPAYRSTDTQYF.

The chain carries TRBV5-1 and TRBJ2-7; 14 nucleotides match TRBD2. CDR1 is SGHRS, CDR2 YFSETQ, per germline. The CDR3 has 17 amino acids. With V trimmed by 5 bases and J by 5 bases, 12 bases remained unmatched. The CDR3: CASRPGGTSGSTNEQYF. The CDR3 DNA reads TGCGCCAGCAGGCCTGGCGGGACTAGCGGGAGCACGAACGAGCAGTACTTC.

V gene TRBV3-1 (or the pseudogene TRBV3-2) combines with J gene TRBJ2-7; D remains unclear. In germline, CDR1 is LGHDT, CDR2 YNNKEL (reference sequence). The CDR3 extends over 17 amino acids. V lost 4 bases and J 0 bases, leaving 19 bases between the germline ends. The CDR3 protein is CASSRHQFSTVSYEQYF. CDR3 in DNA: TGTGCCAGCAGCCGACACCAATTCTCCACGGTCTCCTACGAGCAGTACTTC.

The chain employs TRBV28 and TRBJ2-7; 9 bases match TRBD1. The V and J ends lost 3 bases and 3 bases, in that order; junction bases with no gene match: 9. The germline gives CDR1 MDHEN, CDR2 SYDVKM. The CDR3 length is 16 residues. The CDR3 coding sequence is TGTGCCAGCAGTTTCCCTGTAGGACAGGGGAGCTACGAGCAGTACTTC. Its protein is CASSFPVGQGSYEQYF.

CDR3 sequence (DNA): TGTGCCAGCAGCCAGGGCGGGACGGTGAATTCACCCCTCCACTTT. Translated: CASSQGGTVNSPLHF. This chain connects TRBV5-8 to TRBJ1-6; D may be TRBD1 (5 bases). The CDR3 spans 15 residues. V lost 4 bases and J lost 7, with 15 bases in between. CDR1 and CDR2 (germline): SGHTS, YDEGEE.

Note on this clone: The same CDR3 arises from other DNA sequences in this sample as well. This chain uses TRBV20-1 with TRBJ2-1; no firm D call. The V gene's germline CDR1 is DFQATT and CDR2 SNEGSKA (reference sequence). The CDR3 runs 11 residues. Trimming left V 4 bases short and J 7 bases short, with 8 bases between. Here the CDR3 DNA reads TGCAGTGCTACCTCAGGAAATGAGCAGTTCTTC. The encoded protein is CSATSGNEQFF.

V is TRBV7-9 and J is TRBJ2-3; D is possibly TRBD2 (5 bases). Trimming removed 4 bases at V and 6 bases at J, with 14 bases between. Germline V CDR1 and CDR2: SEHNR, FQNEAQ (reference sequence). The CDR3 totals 14 residues. CDR3 coding DNA: TGTGCCAGCAGCTGGGGAGCCAATGGTGATACGCAGTATTTT. Its protein product is CASSWGANGDTQYF.

V is TRBV21-1 and J is TRBJ1-3; the table's D call of TRBD1 was not tested on the DNA. TRBV21-1 is a recognized pseudogene. The CDR3 contains 17 residues. CDR3 DNA sequence: TGTGCCAGCTACGGCGGACAGGGGCCCCTCTCTGGAAACACCATATATTTT. Amino acid sequence: CASYGGQGPLSGNTIYF.

The chain links TRBV18 to TRBJ1-4; D is perhaps TRBD1 (6 bases). This CDR3 has 17 amino acids. Germline loops: CDR1 KGHSH, CDR2 LQKENI. V lost 1 base, J lost 0 bases, and 12 bases lay in between. CDR3 loop: CASSPRTVNSTNEKLFF. In DNA form, the CDR3 reads TGTGCCAGCTCACCACGGACAGTCAACTCAACTAATGAAAAACTGTTTTTT.